This T cell receptor beta chain was identified during a study of OX40 agonist ivuxolimab in advanced cancers. As for the study in general: Partial responses occurred in three patients (one hepatocellular carcinoma, two cutaneous melanoma).

Sequenced by immunoSEQ multiplex PCR; TCRdb stores in-frame clones only, minus some. The sample includes approximately 25,000 clones, 77% of them seen just once. CDR1 MNHEY and CDR2 SMNVEV come from the germline V gene (reference sequence). V was cut by 3 bases and J by 7 bases, with 16 bases left in between. The length of the CDR3 is 15 residues. The TCR comes from an adult with an advanced solid tumor such as melanoma, head and neck, liver or kidney cancer. V and J are TRBV27 and TRBJ1-5; D perhaps matches TRBD1 (5 bases). This specimen was CD4+ or CD8+ T cells sorted from blood, taken in a trial of the OX40 agonist ivuxolimab. For the CDR3, the DNA is TGTGCCAGCAGTTTGGTGGCTGGGGCCTACCAGCCCCAGCATTTT. This codes for CASSLVAGAYQPQHF.